This entry lists 26 T cell receptor beta chains sequenced from one sample in a study of shared clonotypes between healthy human individuals. The naive CD8 fraction comprised CD45RO-negative cells positively selected for CCR7 and excluded terminally differentiated effector memory CD45RA+ cells. TCRdb's copy holds only in-frame clones and misses some; the assay was immunoSEQ multiplex PCR. The data hold roughly 2,000,000 clones, with around 93% observed a single time. The sequencing input was naive CD8+ T cells from PBMCs. The receptors stem from a man between 18 and 35 years old in good health. Some clones in this sample may be carry-over from other donors' samples.

In nucleotides, the CDR3 is TGTGCCAGCAGCCGGAGTCAAGGGGTAGCTAGCACAGATACGCAGTATTTT. Its protein is CASSRSQGVASTDTQYF. The rearrangement uses TRBV11-2 and TRBJ2-3; a weak D match, TRBD1 (5 bases). This CDR3 comprises 17 residues. Germline V gives CDR1 SGHAT, CDR2 FQNNGV. V shed 5 bases and J shed 0 bases, with 18 bases lying between them.

V and J are TRBV15 and TRBJ2-1, with 8 bases fitting TRBD2. From germline, CDR1 is LNHNV and CDR2 YYDKDF (reference sequence). V was pared by 0 bases and J by 8 bases, with 24 bases of the junction left unmatched. The CDR3 sequence is 21 residues long. Here the CDR3 reads CATSRDFTITLPGLVRDEQFF. In DNA form, the CDR3 reads TGTGCCACCAGCAGAGATTTCACGATAACGTTACCGGGACTAGTCCGCGATGAGCAGTTCTTC. Full variable domain (outside the CDR3, taken from reference TRBV15 and TRBJ2-1): DAMVIQNPRYQVTQFGKPVTLSCSQTLNHNVMYWYQQKSSQAPKLLFHYYDKDFNNEADTPDNFQSRRPNTSFCFLDIRSPGLGDTAMYLCATSRDFTITLPGLVRDEQFFGPGTRLTVL.

The gene calls are TRBV27 and TRBJ2-1, with D tentatively TRBD1 (6 bases). V lost 10 bases to trimming and J lost 5 bases, with 18 bases between them. In germline, CDR1 is MNHEY, CDR2 SMNVEV (reference sequence). CDR3 size: 14 residues. The CDR3 sequence is CATQGRARNNEQFF. The CDR3 DNA is TGTGCCACCCAGGGGCGAGCTCGAAACAATGAGCAGTTCTTC.

The chain has TRBV19 and TRBJ2-2; TRBD2 is a possible D gene (6 bases). Germline V lookup: CDR1 LNHDA, CDR2 SQIVND (reference sequence). V was pared by 5 bases and J by 0 bases, with 10 bases between. CDR3 size: 15 residues. This CDR3 is CASSWRAPNTGELFF. The CDR3 DNA reads TGTGCCAGTAGTTGGAGGGCCCCGAACACCGGGGAGCTGTTTTTT.

V usage is TRBV11-2 and J usage is TRBJ2-7; TRBD2 agrees at 10 bases. Germline lookup yields CDR1 SGHAT and CDR2 FQNNGV. The CDR3 is made up of 18 amino acids. After removal of 5 bases from V and 4 bases from J, the junction contained 17 bases not matched to a gene. The CDR3 spells CASSPPRGLAGVSYEQYF. CDR3 bases: TGTGCCAGCAGCCCCCCTAGGGGGCTAGCGGGAGTTTCGTACGAGCAGTACTTC.

This clone has just one count. V gene TRBV7-3 combines with J gene TRBJ2-3; 14 nucleotides line up with TRBD2. The CDR3 has 18 residues. The germline CDR1 and CDR2 sequences are SGHTA and FQGTGA. Trimming at V came to 5 bases and at J to 0 bases, leaving 7 bases not matched to a gene. This CDR3 is CASSAPGLAGVSTDTQYF. In DNA form, the CDR3 reads TGTGCCAGCAGCGCCCCGGGACTAGCGGGAGTCAGCACAGATACGCAGTATTTT.

CDR3 nucleotides: TGTGCCAGCAGCTTAGAGAATCCAGATACGCAGTATTTT. It is translated as CASSLENPDTQYF. This sequence joins TRBV7-3 and TRBJ2-3, with D hard to call. Per germline, CDR1 SGHTA and CDR2 FQGTGA. This CDR3 comprises 13 residues. V was trimmed by 2 bases and J by 4 bases, leaving 7 bases between them.

The chain is built from TRBV5-4 and TRBJ2-7; D not resolved. CDR3 length: 12 residues. The V and J ends lost 3 bases and 1 base respectively, with 5 bases between them. Germline CDR1 reads SGHNT; CDR2 reads YYREEE (reference sequence). In DNA, the CDR3 is TGTGCCAGCAGCTACCTTTCCTACGAGCAGTACTTC. It is translated as CASSYLSYEQYF.

This clone was observed a single time. The chain uses TRBV27 and TRBJ2-1, with D tentatively TRBD1 or TRBD2 (5 bases each). Germline V lookup: CDR1 MNHEY, CDR2 SMNVEV (reference sequence). This CDR3 has 15 amino acids. V gave up 3 bases and J gave up 6 bases, with 15 bases separating them. CDR3: CASSLTDYPFNEQFF. The CDR3 DNA reads as TGTGCCAGCAGTTTGACAGACTACCCTTTCAATGAGCAGTTCTTC.

This clone appeared a single time. The CDR3 DNA sequence: TGCGCCAGCAGTGACCGGCCTCACAATGAGCAGTTCTTC. Translation gives CASSDRPHNEQFF. The chain couples TRBV10-2 to TRBJ2-1; no reliable D call. V lost 3 bases and J 5 bases, leaving 8 bases between the germline ends. This CDR3 is built from 13 residues. Germline lookup yields CDR1 WSHSY and CDR2 SAAADI.

The rearrangement joins TRBV6-1 to TRBJ2-1, with D perhaps matching TRBD1 or TRBD2 (6 bases each). V lost 1 base and J lost 4, with 14 bases in between. This CDR3 region has 16 residues. CDR1 and CDR2 from the germline V gene are MNHNS and SASEGT. CDR3 residues: CASSEVGGGLYNEQFF. CDR3 bases: TGTGCCAGCAGTGAAGTGGGGGGCGGATTATACAATGAGCAGTTCTTC.

V gene TRBV6-4 combines with J gene TRBJ1-4; maybe TRBD1 (6 bases). V shed 9 bases and J shed 13 bases, with 27 bases lying between them. This CDR3 is 15 amino acids long. Germline lookup yields CDR1 MRHNA and CDR2 SNTAGT. As DNA, the CDR3 is TGTGCCAGTACCCTCACAGGGCGCGGGAGTGACGGACTGTTTTTT. Encoded protein: CASTLTGRGSDGLFF.

The CDR3 region has the DNA TGTGCCAGCAGAACCGGGACAGTGAACACTGAAGCTTTCTTT. The encoded protein is CASRTGTVNTEAFF. This sequence joins TRBV6-5 and TRBJ1-1, with 7 positions matching TRBD1. Trimming cost V 6 bases and J 0 bases; bases outside gene matches: 4. The germline V gene has CDR1 MNHEY and CDR2 SVGAGI. The CDR3 extends over 14 amino acids.

V usage is TRBV27 and J usage is TRBJ2-1; 13 bases match TRBD2. Germline CDR1 MNHEY, CDR2 SMNVEV (reference sequence). The CDR3 spans 19 residues. J gave up 0 bases and V 6 bases, and 11 bases lay outside the gene matches. CDR3 amino acids: CASRYPGLAGHLSYNEQFF. The CDR3 region has the DNA TGTGCCAGCAGATATCCGGGACTAGCGGGACACCTCTCCTACAATGAGCAGTTCTTC.

The chain joins TRBV13 to TRBJ2-1, with a possible D match to TRBD2 (7 bases). CDR3 length: 15 amino acids. V was shortened by 5 bases and J by 7 bases, with 18 bases between the two germline ends. Per germline, CDR1 PRHDT and CDR2 FYEKMQ (reference sequence). The CDR3 protein is CASSQAGHAENEQFF. CDR3 DNA: TGTGCCAGCAGCCAAGCGGGACATGCAGAGAATGAGCAGTTCTTC.

As for this clone: Other DNA sequences within the sample encode an identical CDR3. This chain uses TRBV9 with TRBJ2-7; no definite D call. The CDR3 has 13 residues. V was cut by 4 bases and J by 0 bases, with 8 bases left in between. Looked up from germline, CDR1 is SGDLS and CDR2 is YYNGEE. CDR3 region: CASSPPSSYEQYF. In nucleotides, the CDR3 is TGTGCCAGCAGCCCCCCGAGCTCCTACGAGCAGTACTTC. Full variable domain (missing parts from reference TRBV9 and TRBJ2-7): DSGVTQTPKHLITATGQRVTLRCSPRSGDLSVYWYQQSLDQGLQFLIQYYNGEERAKGNILERFSAQQFPDLHSELNLSSLELGDSALYFCASSPPSSYEQYFGPGTRLTVT.

Worth noting for this clone: The sample has other DNA sequences that encode this CDR3 too. The genes are TRBV29-1 and TRBJ2-7; no clear D gene. The CDR3 loop spans 11 amino acids. Germline CDR1 is SQVTM and CDR2 is ANQGSEA. Trimming left V 5 bases short and J 0 bases short, with 5 bases between. The CDR3, as DNA: TGCAGCGTTCGATACTCCTACGAGCAGTACTTC. This gives the protein CSVRYSYEQYF.

V is TRBV28 and J is TRBJ2-7, with D uncertain. V gave up 3 bases and J gave up 2 bases, with 11 bases separating them. CDR3 length equals 14 residues. The germline V gene encodes CDR1 MDHEN and CDR2 SYDVKM. CDR3: CASSLARQTYEQYF. As DNA, the CDR3 is TGTGCCAGCAGTTTGGCACGGCAAACCTACGAGCAGTACTTC.

This rearrangement joins TRBV5-1 to TRBJ2-3, with 10 positions matching TRBD2. Germline CDR1 is SGHRS and CDR2 is YFSETQ. This CDR3 contains 17 residues. The J segment lost 2 bases and the V segment lost 0 bases, leaving 6 bases of the junction unmatched. CDR3: CASSLGLAGVITDTQYF. The CDR3 DNA follows: TGCGCCAGCAGCTTGGGGCTAGCGGGAGTGATCACAGATACGCAGTATTTT.

The chain uses TRBV9 and TRBJ2-1, with D possibly being TRBD2 (5 bases). Germline CDR1 SGDLS, CDR2 YYNGEE. This CDR3 is built from 15 residues. The V gene lost 0 bases and the J gene lost 8 bases, with 15 bases spanning the gap. CDR3 region: CASSVARLAVDEQFF. DNA of the CDR3: TGTGCCAGCAGCGTAGCTCGCCTAGCAGTAGATGAGCAGTTCTTC.

The V call is TRBV10-2, the J call TRBJ2-7; 13 bases are shared with TRBD2. This CDR3 comprises 14 residues. With 6 bases clipped from V and 2 bases from J, the junction kept 1 base outside the gene matches. Germline values: CDR1 WSHSY, CDR2 SAAADI. CDR3 nucleotide sequence: TGCGCCAGCAGGGGACTAGCGGGAACCTACGAGCAGTACTTC. This translates into CASRGLAGTYEQYF.

V usage is TRBV28 and J usage is TRBJ2-3; 7 bases fit TRBD2. With 5 bases clipped from V and 3 bases from J, the junction kept 11 bases outside the gene matches. CDR1 is MDHEN and CDR2 is SYDVKM in the germline V gene. The CDR3 has 16 amino acids. The CDR3 here is CASSQIGLDLTDTQYF. Written as DNA, the CDR3 is TGTGCCAGCAGTCAGATCGGACTAGATCTTACAGATACGCAGTATTTT.

This sequence joins TRBV29-1 and TRBJ2-7; 8 bases match TRBD2. The junction had 13 bases not matched to a gene; V was cut back by 6 bases and J by 3 bases. CDR3 size: 15 residues. The germline V gene has CDR1 SQVTM and CDR2 ANQGSEA. CDR3 nucleotide sequence: TGCAGCGTCCGAGGGGAAGTAGCGGGGTTCTACGAGCAGTACTTC. Residues: CSVRGEVAGFYEQYF.

V gene TRBV5-1 combines with J gene TRBJ2-7; 16 bases are shared with TRBD2. V shed 4 bases, J shed 0 bases, and the junction held 7 bases outside the gene matches. The CDR3 extends over 18 amino acids. Per germline, CDR1 SGHRS and CDR2 YFSETQ. The CDR3 loop is CASSPGTSGRALSYEQYF. In DNA, the CDR3 is TGCGCCAGCAGCCCCGGGACTAGCGGGAGGGCCCTCTCCTACGAGCAGTACTTC.

The chain has TRBV19 and TRBJ1-2; D gene unclear. Trimming pared 3 bases from V and 2 bases from J, leaving 13 bases between. Germline V CDR1 and CDR2: LNHDA, SQIVND (reference sequence). This CDR3 contains 15 residues. The CDR3 nucleotides are TGTGCCAGTAGTATGTACGGCAGCTCAAACTATGGCTACACCTTC. Translating gives CASSMYGSSNYGYTF.

The rearrangement joins TRBV19 to TRBJ2-2; no reliable D call. V lost 9 bases to trimming and J lost 10 bases, with 18 bases between them. Germline CDR1 is LNHDA and CDR2 is SQIVND (reference sequence). This CDR3 is built from 13 residues. The DNA of the CDR3 is TGTGCCAGCCAGGCCACTGCTATGATGGAGCTGTTTTTT. Encoded protein: CASQATAMMELFF.